Listed here are 8 T cell receptor beta chains from one sample, sequenced in a study of patients and donors after allogeneic stem cell transplantation. TCRdb processed the RT-PCR reads anew with MiXCR; each CDR3 protein has one entry. This table holds about 160,000 distinct CDR3 sequences, approximately 24% found once. The sample was blood, either unsorted or a sorted T cell fraction (not recorded which). These receptors originate from a human donor who was either an allogeneic HSCT recipient or a stem cell or donor lymphocyte infusion donor (not recorded which). It is not recorded whose cells these are; they may come from a transplant donor.

This clonotype was picked up a small number of times. This chain links TRBV3-1 with TRBJ1-1; D not resolved. The germline V gene encodes CDR1 LGHDT and CDR2 YNNKEL (reference sequence). This CDR3 has 14 amino acids. The germline V and J ends were trimmed by 1 base and 4 bases, with 10 bases remaining between them. CDR3 residues: CASSQAGVGTEAFF. The CDR3 bases are TGTGCCAGCAGCCAAGCCGGGGTGGGCACTGAAGCTTTCTTT. The full variable domain, its missing parts supplied by reference TRBV3-1 and TRBJ1-1, is DTAVSQTPKYLVTQMGNDKSIKCEQNLGHDTMYWYKQDSKKFLKIMFSYNNKELIINETVPNRFSPKSPDKAHLNLHINSLELGDSAVYFCASSQAGVGTEAFFGQGTRLTVV.

V and J are TRBV12-3 or TRBV12-4 and TRBJ1-3; possible D gene TRBD1, 5 bases. V was trimmed by 3 bases and J by 0 bases, leaving 12 bases between them. There are 16 residues in the CDR3. CDR3 loop: CASSLGDSLSGNTIYF. The CDR3 DNA is TGTGCCAGCAGTTTGGGAGACAGCCTCTCTGGAAACACCATATATTTT.

The sample holds many counts of this clonotype. The gene calls are TRBV2 and TRBJ1-5, with 9 bases fitting TRBD1. The CDR3 sequence is 14 residues long. CDR1 and CDR2 (germline): SNHLY, FYNNEI. V lost 5 bases, J lost 2 bases, and 1 base stayed unmatched. CDR3 sequence reads: CASSRTGGNQPQHF. The CDR3 DNA reads TGTGCCAGCAGTCGGACAGGGGGCAATCAGCCCCAGCATTTT.

This clonotype appeared a few times. V gene TRBV10-3 combines with J gene TRBJ2-2; 7 bases match TRBD1. Germline lookup yields CDR1 ENHRY and CDR2 SYGVKD. Trimming at V came to 3 bases and at J to 2 bases, leaving 9 bases not matched to a gene. The CDR3 is made up of 17 amino acids. The CDR3 spells CAISDSVDRANTGELFF. CDR3 coding DNA: TGTGCCATCAGTGATTCCGTCGACAGGGCCAACACCGGGGAGCTGTTTTTT.

This clonotype has just one count. The chain employs TRBV2 and TRBJ2-3; 7 nucleotides match TRBD2. Trimming cost V 8 bases and J 4 bases; bases outside gene matches: 12. CDR1 and CDR2 from the germline V gene are SNHLY and FYNNEI. CDR3 length: 15 amino acids. The CDR3 loop reads CASQRTSLFADTQYF. In DNA form, the CDR3 reads TGTGCCAGCCAGAGGACTAGTCTCTTCGCAGATACGCAGTATTTT.

This clonotype was picked up many times. V gene TRBV20-1 combines with J gene TRBJ1-1, with 9 bases matching TRBD1. The germline V gene has CDR1 DFQATT and CDR2 SNEGSKA (reference sequence). The J segment lost 4 bases and the V segment lost 5 bases, leaving 2 bases of the junction unmatched. This CDR3 is 12 amino acids long. The CDR3 spells CSAPDRGTEAFF. The CDR3 DNA reads as TGCAGTGCTCCGGACAGGGGCACTGAAGCTTTCTTT.

This chain connects TRBV12-3 or TRBV12-4 to TRBJ1-5; the match to TRBD1 covers 7 bases. The V and J ends lost 6 bases and 0 bases, in that order; junction bases with no gene match: 8. The CDR3 has 16 amino acids. CDR3 in amino acids: CASSTGQIYSNQPQHF. For the CDR3, the DNA is TGTGCCAGCAGCACGGGACAGATTTATAGCAATCAGCCCCAGCATTTT.

This chain uses TRBV20-1 with TRBJ2-2; a possible D gene is TRBD1 (6 bases). Germline V lookup: CDR1 DFQATT, CDR2 SNEGSKA (reference sequence). V was trimmed by 0 bases and J by 1 base, leaving 12 bases between them. The CDR3 spans 16 residues. CDR3 coding DNA: TGCAGTGCTAGAGATAACAGGGCACGGAACACCGGGGAGCTGTTTTTT. Its translation: CSARDNRARNTGELFF.